The T cell receptor beta chain described here comes from a study of T-cell memory formation after mild COVID-19. About the study: For the most part, TCR clusters were specific to one donor.

CDR3 length equals 13 residues. Trimming at V came to 6 bases and at J to 10 bases, leaving 9 bases not matched to a gene. Germline V gene lookup returns CDR1 ENHRY and CDR2 SYGVKD. In its sample, this clonotype was seen a few times. The target antigen is unknown. The study's findings and limits: Contracting clones localized mainly to CM and EM when CD4+ and mainly to EMRA when CD8+. Day 15 to 85 contractors were CD4/CD8 balanced; later expanders leaned CD4+.

5'RACE, which relied on constant-segment primers, yielded TCR alpha and TCR beta cDNA libraries carrying sample barcodes and UMIs. Each CDR3 protein is one row after TCRdb ran MiXCR on the 5' RACE reads. This table holds 390,000 or so distinct CDR3 sequences, about 17% found once. Material for sequencing was PBMCs or a T cell subset sorted from them (not recorded which). The sequence was collected from a man younger than 30 who had mild COVID-19 (a few samples of this study predate the infection). Cell type and time point are not known. The rearrangement uses TRBV10-3 and TRBJ2-1, with 7 bases matching TRBD1. DNA of the CDR3: TGTGCCATCAGAGGACAGGCCCCGGGGGAGCAGTTCTTC. It encodes CAIRGQAPGEQFF.